This entry describes one T cell receptor beta chain. This sample was taken from a study of response to subunit inactivated influenza vaccine. Germline loops: CDR1 LGHNA, CDR2 YNFKEQ. Trimming removed 1 base from V and 1 base from J; junction bases left unmatched: 3. This CDR3 has 15 residues. MiXCR, run by TCRdb on the RT-PCR reads, gives a single entry per CDR3 protein. This table holds 700,000 to 900,000 distinct CDR3 sequences, 21% found once. The sequenced sample was PBMCs from blood, obtained about 5 days after vaccination. The origin of this receptor is a man aged 45 to 65 who received an inactivated influenza vaccine. The chain has TRBV4-2 and TRBJ2-7; TRBD2 aligns across 8 bases. The CDR3 here is CASSQVSGVSYEQYF. DNA for the CDR3: TGTGCCAGCAGCCAAGTTAGCGGGGTATCCTACGAGCAGTACTTC.